This T cell receptor (beta chain) was captured by sequencing in a study of T cells after yellow fever vaccination. TCRdb recomputed calls from the 5' RACE reads with MiXCR, one row per CDR3 protein. The profile covers under 500,000 distinct CDR3 sequences, with around 19% appearing a single time and around 17% taken by the ten largest. V lost 5 bases, J lost 5 bases, and 11 bases stayed unmatched. Looked up from germline, CDR1 is SGHTA and CDR2 is FQGNSA. This CDR3 contains 17 residues. Sequencing used PBMCs, obtained before the yellow fever booster vaccination. V and J are TRBV7-2 and TRBJ2-5; TRBD2 matches at 13 bases. This TCR was recovered from a young man who received the YFV17D yellow fever vaccine. CDR3: CASSGTTSGGPWETQYF. The DNA for the CDR3 is TGTGCCAGCAGCGGGACGACTAGCGGGGGGCCATGGGAGACCCAGTACTTC.